The clone carrying this T cell receptor (beta chain) came up a few times. Its antigen is unknown. This specimen comes from a study of T cell repertoires in cytomegalovirus infection. TCRdb used MiXCR to reprocess the reads, holding one entry per CDR3 protein. The data show about 180,000 distinct CDR3 sequences, with about 18% seen just once and under 30% held by the top ten. Germline assignment: CDR1 SEHNR and CDR2 FQNEAQ (reference sequence). V lost 2 bases and J 7 bases, leaving 15 bases between the germline ends. CDR3 size: 15 residues. Study-wide findings and caveats: Totalled public TCR beta family frequency picked out people who carried CMV plus the relevant HLA.

The specimen sequenced was CD8+ T cells from PBMCs. The source is a human donor in good health (CMV status not recorded). Some clones in this sample may be carry-over from other donors' samples. The genes are TRBV7-9 and TRBJ1-3; D might be TRBD1 (5 bases). The CDR3 sequence: CASSLIPQGGNTIYF. The CDR3 bases are TGTGCCAGCAGCTTAATACCTCAGGGAGGCAACACCATATATTTT.